This TCR beta chain was identified during a study of T cells in Graves' hyperthyroidism and ophthalmopathy. Study background: Peripheral blood specimens were obtained at initial diagnosis, prior to any treatment. Study findings and constraints: Ophthalmopathy was distinguished from stable hyperthyroidism by 13 V-J signatures.

With respect to this clonotype: Its antigen is currently unknown.

The germline V gene has CDR1 MGHDK and CDR2 SYGVNS. Trimming took off 4 bases at V and 2 bases at J, with 6 bases between the two ends. The CDR3 has 13 residues. RNA transcripts provided the source from which TCR beta CDR3 regions were amplified. An initial round of RT-PCR targeting the TCR CDR3 relied on the HTBI primer set. TCRdb independently ran MiXCR on the multiplex PCR reads; one entry per CDR3 protein. The top ten hold about 18% of the sample, which has hundreds of thousands of distinct CDR3 sequences, around 17% seen once. Exclusion criteria comprised uncontrolled infection, other autoimmune disease, pregnancy or lactation.

This receptor was identified in a woman under 30 with Graves' hyperthyroidism. Source material: blood. This chain connects TRBV25-1 to TRBJ1-5, with no clear D. The DNA for the CDR3 is TGTGCCAGCAGTGGAGAGGGCAATCAGCCCCAGCATTTT. This translates into CASSGEGNQPQHF.